The 25 T cell receptor beta chains presented below share a single source sample, sequenced in a study of blood T cell repertoires in COVID-19. TCRdb's table, derived via immunoSEQ multiplex PCR, lists solely in-frame clones and lacks some. The sample yields approximately 210,000 clones, more than 70% seen once. Sequenced: peripheral blood. The receptors here all came from a woman in her 40s who had recovered from COVID-19.

This rearrangement joins TRBV27 to TRBJ2-5, with D possibly matching TRBD2 (5 bases). Trimming stripped 2 bases from V and 1 base from J, with 14 bases between. The V gene's germline CDR1 is MNHEY and CDR2 SMNVEV (reference sequence). The CDR3 consists of 16 residues. The CDR3 spells CASSLRGTTSQETQYF. The CDR3 nucleotides are TGTGCCAGCAGTTTACGGGGAACGACGTCCCAAGAGACCCAGTACTTC.

The chain has TRBV20-1 and TRBJ2-5; D is unclear. CDR1 DFQATT and CDR2 SNEGSKA come from the germline V gene (reference sequence). V was shortened by 3 bases and J by 4 bases, with 21 bases between the two germline ends. This CDR3 is built from 16 residues. DNA of the CDR3: TGCAGTGCTAGTATCGCGGAGCTAAGTTCGGGAGAGACCCAGTACTTC. Translation gives CSASIAELSSGETQYF.

The chain uses TRBV6-5 and TRBJ2-7; D not resolved. Trimming stripped 6 bases from V and 6 bases from J, with 15 bases between. The CDR3 totals 13 residues. The germline CDR1 and CDR2 sequences are MNHEY and SVGAGI. The CDR3 nucleotides are TGTGCCAGCAGCCCAATAATGTCAGGCGAGCAGTACTTC. Translated, it gives CASSPIMSGEQYF.

The rearrangement uses TRBV24-1 and TRBJ2-1; tentative D call: TRBD1 (6 bases). The CDR3 runs to 17 residues. The V gene's germline CDR1 is KGHDR and CDR2 SFDVKD. V lost 4 bases, J lost 4 bases, and 19 bases lay in between. CDR3 in amino acids: CATSDPNRAEIYNEQFF. CDR3 nucleotides: TGTGCCACCAGTGACCCAAACAGGGCTGAAATTTACAATGAGCAGTTCTTC.

The genes are TRBV7-2 and TRBJ1-2; the D is unclear. Germline V gene data show CDR1 as SGHTA and CDR2 as FQGNSA. The CDR3 consists of 12 residues. Trimming stripped 5 bases from V and 6 bases from J, with 10 bases between. CDR3 DNA: TGTGCCAGCAGCCATCCGGCGGATGGCTACACCTTC. It encodes CASSHPADGYTF.

J is TRBJ2-1 and V is TRBV29-1, with D perhaps TRBD2 (5 bases). Germline V gene sequence: CDR1 SQVTM, CDR2 ANQGSEA. V lost 6 bases and J 0 bases, leaving 12 bases between the germline ends. CDR3 length: 14 amino acids. This CDR3 reads CSVILVSSYNEQFF. CDR3 in DNA: TGCAGCGTGATACTAGTGTCCTCCTACAATGAGCAGTTCTTC.

The genes are TRBV11-1 and TRBJ1-1, with 9 positions matching TRBD1. Germline CDR1 SGHAT, CDR2 FQDESV (reference sequence). The CDR3 is 15 amino acids. The ends lost 5 bases at V and 6 bases at J; junction bases unmatched: 10. This chain's CDR3 is CASSHNGQGHAEAFF. CDR3 DNA sequence: TGTGCCAGCAGCCATAACGGACAGGGGCACGCTGAAGCTTTCTTT.

This clone was seen more than once but under ten times. The chain uses TRBV6-2 or TRBV6-3 and TRBJ2-6; 11 bases are shared with TRBD2. The CDR3 has 14 amino acids. With V trimmed by 2 bases and J by 16 bases, 7 bases remained unmatched. CDR1 is MNHEY and CDR2 is SVGEGT in the germline V gene. CDR3 bases: TGTGCCAGCAGTTACGCGGGACTAGCGGTAGTACTGACTTTC. Residues: CASSYAGLAVVLTF.

This clone showed up just once. The rearrangement links TRBV19 to TRBJ1-1; 10 positions match TRBD1. The CDR3 totals 15 residues. Germline CDR1 reads LNHDA; CDR2 reads SQIVND (reference sequence). The V and J ends lost 5 bases and 3 bases, in that order; junction bases with no gene match: 6. The CDR3 DNA reads TGTGCCAGTAGTCTCAGGACAGGGGGGTACACTGAAGCTTTCTTT. Encoded protein: CASSLRTGGYTEAFF.

The chain carries TRBV7-6 and TRBJ1-2; D gene uncertain. The CDR3 runs 14 residues. The V gene's germline CDR1 is SGHVS and CDR2 FNYEAQ. Trimming removed 6 bases from V and 8 bases from J, with 19 bases in between. This CDR3 reads CASSRNLHSQGYTF. For the CDR3, the DNA is TGTGCCAGCAGTCGAAATTTGCACAGCCAGGGCTACACCTTC.

The rearrangement links TRBV19 to TRBJ2-7, with D possibly matching TRBD1 (5 bases). The germline V gene encodes CDR1 LNHDA and CDR2 SQIVND (reference sequence). This CDR3 comprises 15 residues. Trimming stripped 6 bases from V and 2 bases from J, with 17 bases between. The chain's CDR3 is CASSAQGGAAYEQYF. Here the CDR3 DNA reads TGTGCCAGTAGCGCTCAGGGTGGGGCCGCCTACGAGCAGTACTTC.

The V and J genes are TRBV9 and TRBJ2-2, with TRBD2 identical over 11 bases. Germline V gene lookup returns CDR1 SGDLS and CDR2 YYNGEE. V shed 4 bases, J shed 5 bases, and the junction held 7 bases outside the gene matches. The CDR3 loop spans 16 amino acids. The CDR3 spells CASSSPGLAVTGELFF. DNA for the CDR3: TGTGCCAGCAGCTCCCCGGGACTAGCGGTAACCGGGGAGCTGTTTTTT.

The rearrangement joins TRBV9 to TRBJ2-2; TRBD2 matches 8 bases. The CDR3 has 16 residues. Trimming cost V 0 bases and J 2 bases; bases outside gene matches: 3. CDR1 and CDR2 (germline): SGDLS, YYNGEE. Here the CDR3 reads CASSVVSGTNTGELFF. DNA of the CDR3: TGTGCCAGCAGCGTAGTTAGCGGGACTAACACCGGGGAGCTGTTTTTT.

J is TRBJ1-1 and V is TRBV30; no definite D call. V gave up 0 bases and J gave up 4 bases, with 9 bases separating them. The germline V gene encodes CDR1 GTSNPN and CDR2 SVGIG (reference sequence). The CDR3 is 13 residues long. CDR3 DNA sequence: TGTGCCTGGAGTGTATCCCGGGGCACTGAAGCTTTCTTT. It yields the protein CAWSVSRGTEAFF. Using reference TRBV30 and TRBJ1-1 for the parts outside the CDR3, the full variable domain is SQTIHQWPATLVQPVGSPLSLECTVEGTSNPNLYWYRQAAGRGLQLLFYSVGIGQISSEVPQNLSASRPQDRQFILSSKKLLLSDSGFYLCAWSVSRGTEAFFGQGTRLTVV.

This chain joins TRBV11-2 and TRBJ2-6; D remains ambiguous. The CDR3 spans 17 residues. V was pared by 6 bases and J by 0 bases, with 15 bases between. Germline lookup yields CDR1 SGHAT and CDR2 FQNNGV. The CDR3 nucleotides are TGTGCCAGCAGTCCGTCCCCCCTAAGCTCTGGGGCCAACGTCCTGACTTTC. Translating gives CASSPSPLSSGANVLTF.

This clone was found once. V gene TRBV6-2 or TRBV6-3 combines with J gene TRBJ2-1; 10 positions match TRBD2. The germline gives CDR1 MNHEY, CDR2 SVGEGT. J lost 5 bases, V lost 5 bases, and 9 bases had no gene match. The CDR3 loop spans 16 amino acids. DNA of the CDR3: TGTGCCAGCAGTACTACGAGCGGGAGGGCCCACAATGAGCAGTTCTTC. Translated: CASSTTSGRAHNEQFF.

The chain combines TRBV3-1 (or the pseudogene TRBV3-2) with TRBJ2-5, with TRBD2 as a possible D gene (6 bases). V was pared by 1 base and J by 11 bases, with 14 bases between. Looked up from germline, CDR1 is LGHDT and CDR2 is YNNKEL (reference sequence). There are 13 residues in the CDR3. CDR3: CASSQGALAKQYF. As DNA, the CDR3 is TGTGCCAGCAGCCAAGGGGCTCTAGCGAAGCAGTACTTC.

This clone has only a few counts. V and J are TRBV7-2 and TRBJ1-5; a possible D gene is TRBD1 (6 bases). The length of the CDR3 is 15 residues. CDR1 is SGHTA and CDR2 is FQGNSA in the germline V gene. Between the trimmed V and J ends, which lost 5 bases and 6 bases, there was a span of 17 bases. CDR3 protein: CASSQVTGGSQPQHF. The CDR3 nucleotides are TGTGCCAGCAGCCAGGTCACTGGGGGCAGTCAGCCCCAGCATTTT.

The V gene is TRBV7-2, the J gene TRBJ1-3, with 7 bases aligning to TRBD1. Germline CDR1 is SGHTA and CDR2 is FQGNSA. This CDR3 has 16 residues. J was trimmed by 0 bases and V by 5 bases; bases with no gene match: 7. DNA for the CDR3: TGTGCCAGCAGCCCTGCCGGGACAGCCTCTGGAAACACCATATATTTT. It yields the protein CASSPAGTASGNTIYF.

V usage is TRBV24-1 and J usage is TRBJ2-1; 9 nucleotides agree with TRBD1. The V segment lost 7 bases and the J segment 5 bases; nucleotides outside the gene matches: 8. The CDR3 is 15 residues long. The V gene's germline CDR1 is KGHDR and CDR2 SFDVKD. The chain's CDR3 is CATSRRTGVNNEQFF. The DNA for the CDR3 is TGTGCCACCAGCCGCAGGACAGGGGTAAACAATGAGCAGTTCTTC.

This rearrangement joins TRBV3-1 (or the pseudogene TRBV3-2) to TRBJ2-2, with D possibly being TRBD1 (5 bases). CDR3 length: 17 amino acids. Trimming stripped 1 base from V and 6 bases from J, with 18 bases between. Germline CDR1 reads LGHDT; CDR2 reads YNNKEL (reference sequence). CDR3: CASSQGGRETTAGELFF. CDR3 nucleotide sequence: TGTGCCAGCAGCCAAGGAGGCAGGGAAACAACCGCCGGGGAGCTGTTTTTT.

For the CDR3, the DNA is TGTGCCAGCAGCCAATTGCGGGGGTACACCGGGGAGCTGTTTTTT. It is translated as CASSQLRGYTGELFF. J is TRBJ2-2 and V is TRBV3-1 (or the pseudogene TRBV3-2), with TRBD2 matching 7 bases. Germline assignment: CDR1 LGHDT and CDR2 YNNKEL (reference sequence). Losses at the gene ends were 2 bases for V and 3 bases for J; bases not matched to a gene: 3. CDR3 length equals 15 residues.

The gene calls are TRBV28 and TRBJ2-2; 8 positions agree with TRBD2. The CDR3 extends over 12 amino acids. V lost 8 bases, J lost 6 bases, and 2 bases stayed unmatched. Germline values: CDR1 MDHEN, CDR2 SYDVKM. Here the CDR3 DNA reads TGTGCCAGCGGGACTAGTCCCGGGGAGCTGTTTTTT. Its translation is CASGTSPGELFF.

The chain recombines TRBV6-5 with TRBJ2-3; D is perhaps TRBD1 (5 bases). CDR3 size: 15 residues. The V end was cut by 6 bases, the J end by 0 bases, with 13 bases between. CDR1 is MNHEY, CDR2 SVGAGI, per germline. CDR3: CASRQTAPSTDTQYF. The DNA for the CDR3 is TGTGCCAGCAGACAGACAGCTCCTAGCACAGATACGCAGTATTTT.

This sequence joins TRBV27 and TRBJ2-7, with 13 bases aligning to TRBD2. Germline CDR1 and CDR2: MNHEY and SMNVEV (reference sequence). The V and J ends lost 5 bases and 4 bases, in that order; junction bases with no gene match: 5. The CDR3 totals 15 residues. CDR3 nucleotides: TGTGCCAGCAGTGGACTAGCGGGAGTTACGTACGAGCAGTACTTC. Protein: CASSGLAGVTYEQYF.